What follows are 3 T cell receptor beta chains derived from one specimen sequenced in a study of neurological immune-mediated disorders. TCRdb independently ran MiXCR on the 5' RACE reads; one entry per CDR3 protein. The sample gives under 25,000 distinct CDR3 sequences, over 2.5% of which show up once; 4.5% to 5.5% is in the top ten. The specimen sequenced was PBMCs. These receptors were taken from a woman aged 18-35 years with multiple sclerosis.

This clonotype was observed at least ten times. The CDR3 loop reads CASSLGAWETQYF. CDR3 DNA: TGTGCCAGCAGTTTAGGAGCGTGGGAGACCCAGTACTTC. The V gene is TRBV12-3 or TRBV12-4, the J gene TRBJ2-5; no clear D. Trimming cost V 1 base and J 5 bases, with 8 bases left between them. This CDR3 spans 13 amino acids.

The table lists this clonotype with many counts. This sequence joins TRBV7-2 and TRBJ2-5; the D gene is possibly TRBD2 (5 bases). CDR1 is SGHTA, CDR2 FQGNSA, per germline. CDR3 length equals 13 residues. Between the trimmed V and J ends, which lost 4 bases and 5 bases, there was a span of 11 bases. The chain's CDR3 is CASSSLWRETQYF. The CDR3 DNA sequence: TGTGCCAGCAGCTCCCTTTGGAGGGAGACCCAGTACTTC. Full variable domain (outside the CDR3, taken from reference TRBV7-2 and TRBJ2-5): GAGVSQSPSNKVTEKGKDVELRCDPISGHTALYWYRQSLGQGLEFLIYFQGNSAPDKSGLPSDRFSAERTGGSVSTLTIQRTQQEDSAVYLCASSSLWRETQYFGPGTRLLVL.

This chain connects TRBV5-5 to TRBJ1-5; D not certain. The CDR3 length is 14 residues. CDR1 is SGHKS and CDR2 is YYEKEE in the germline V gene (reference sequence). Between the trimmed V and J ends, which lost 4 bases and 4 bases, there was a span of 12 bases. CDR3 DNA sequence: TGTGCCAGCAGCCTTACGGTCGTGAATCAGCCCCAGCATTTT. It is translated as CASSLTVVNQPQHF.